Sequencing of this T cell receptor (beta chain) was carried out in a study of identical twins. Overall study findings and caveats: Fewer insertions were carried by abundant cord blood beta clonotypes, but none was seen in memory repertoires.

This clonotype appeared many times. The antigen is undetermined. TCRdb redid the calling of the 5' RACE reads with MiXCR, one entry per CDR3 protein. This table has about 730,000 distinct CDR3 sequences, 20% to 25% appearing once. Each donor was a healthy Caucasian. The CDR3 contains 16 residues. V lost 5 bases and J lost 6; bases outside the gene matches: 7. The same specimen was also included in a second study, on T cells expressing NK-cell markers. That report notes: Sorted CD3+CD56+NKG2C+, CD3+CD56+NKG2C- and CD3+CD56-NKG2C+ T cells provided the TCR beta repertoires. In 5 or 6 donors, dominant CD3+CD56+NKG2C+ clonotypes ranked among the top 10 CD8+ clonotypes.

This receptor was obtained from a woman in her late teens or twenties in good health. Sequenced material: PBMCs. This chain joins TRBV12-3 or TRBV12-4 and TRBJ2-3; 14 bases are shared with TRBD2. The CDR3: CASSPRLAGGADTQYF. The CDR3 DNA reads TGTGCCAGCAGTCCTAGACTAGCGGGGGGGGCGGATACGCAGTATTTT.